Following are 26 T cell receptor beta chains from one sample sequenced in a study of blood T cells in healthy people across ages. Using a J-beta primer mix together with a sample-barcoded 5' primer, a second PCR was run for roughly 7 to 12 cycles. Each CDR3 protein is one row after TCRdb ran MiXCR on the 5' RACE reads. Of more than 1,400,000 distinct CDR3 sequences listed, 42% were seen once; the top ten hold roughly 7.9%. The source material was blood. These receptors came from a woman aged 18-29 years in good health.

Details on this clonotype: The junction departs from germline at one end; a sequencing error may be responsible. The CDR3: CAGSQDYQETQYF. CDR3 DNA: TGTGCCGGCAGCCAGGACTATCAAGAGACCCAGTACTTC. The chain links TRBV7-2 to TRBJ2-5; maybe TRBD2 (6 bases). The CDR3 length is 13 residues. Germline lookup yields CDR1 SGHTA and CDR2 FQGNSA.

Of note for this clonotype: A read error may explain this, as a much larger clone is one base away. The chain has TRBV27 and TRBJ2-5, with D perhaps TRBD1 (6 bases). Germline V CDR1 and CDR2: MNHEY, SMNVEV (reference sequence). Trimming cost V 5 bases and J 2 bases, with 9 bases left between them. The CDR3 spans 13 residues. The CDR3 loop is CASSGDKQETQYF. The DNA of the CDR3 is TGTGCCAGCAGTGGGGACAAGCAAGAGACCCAGTACTTC.

The rearrangement joins TRBV12-3 or TRBV12-4 to TRBJ2-5; D is uncertain. CDR3 size: 13 residues. Trimming pared 4 bases from V and 4 bases from J, leaving 10 bases between. The CDR3 is CASSSTPTETQYF. The CDR3 nucleotides are TGTGCCAGCAGTTCTACGCCGACAGAGACCCAGTACTTC.

This clonotype has only a few counts. This sequence joins TRBV3-1 and TRBJ2-7, with TRBD2 matching over 14 bases. The V gene end was trimmed by 4 bases and the J gene end by 1 base; junction bases not matched to a gene: 3. The CDR3 loop spans 16 amino acids. Germline V CDR1 and CDR2: LGHDT, YNNKEL (reference sequence). The CDR3 spells CASSPTSGGASYEQYF. Written as DNA, the CDR3 is TGTGCCAGCAGCCCGACTAGCGGGGGGGCGTCCTACGAGCAGTACTTC.

The genes are TRBV7-6 and TRBJ2-1; D is uncertain. V dropped 2 bases and J dropped 3 bases, with 17 bases sitting between them. The CDR3 spans 17 residues. Germline V gene data show CDR1 as SGHVS and CDR2 as FNYEAQ. CDR3 sequence reads: CASSLHVTQSFYNEQFF. CDR3 in DNA: TGTGCCAGCAGCTTACACGTCACACAGAGTTTCTACAATGAGCAGTTCTTC. The whole variable domain, remainder taken from reference TRBV7-6 and TRBJ2-1, is GAGVSQSPRYKVTKRGQDVALRCDPISGHVSLYWYRQALGQGPEFLTYFNYEAQQDKSGLPNDRFSAERPEGSISTLTIQRTEQRDSAMYRCASSLHVTQSFYNEQFFGPGTRLTVL.

The chain combines TRBV5-1 with TRBJ1-2; 7 nucleotides align to TRBD1. Germline-derived CDR1 and CDR2 are SGHRS and YFSETQ. The CDR3 runs 16 residues. J gave up 4 bases and V 0 bases, and 9 bases lay outside the gene matches. CDR3 bases: TGCGCCAGCAGCTTGGCTCAGGGGGGCCCCGTCTATGGCTACACCTTC. This encodes CASSLAQGGPVYGYTF.

V gene TRBV20-1 combines with J gene TRBJ2-1; TRBD2 is a possible D gene (6 bases). The V gene's germline CDR1 is DFQATT and CDR2 SNEGSKA (reference sequence). Trimming took 1 base from V and 6 from J, leaving 13 bases between them. This CDR3 has 14 residues. For the CDR3, the DNA is TGCAGTGCTAGAGGTCATGAGACTAGCAATGAGCAGTTCTTC. It is translated as CSARGHETSNEQFF.

This clonotype was counted once. The rearrangement joins TRBV4-1 to TRBJ2-3; D might be TRBD2 (5 bases). This CDR3 is 16 amino acids long. The germline V gene encodes CDR1 MGHRA and CDR2 YSYEKL. Trimming left V 3 bases short and J 4 bases short, with 17 bases between. The CDR3 coding sequence is TGCGCCAGCAGCCAGGACGGACTCCTCATCGCAGATACGCAGTATTTT. The encoded protein is CASSQDGLLIADTQYF.

This clonotype was recorded only once. The chain is built from TRBV3-1 and TRBJ2-1; 7 bases agree with TRBD1. The J call may be wrong; the DNA end is better matched by TRBJ2-7. The germline CDR1 and CDR2 sequences are LGHDT and YNNKEL (reference sequence). This CDR3 is built from 15 residues. The chain's CDR3 is CASSQRDSSYNEQYF. The CDR3 DNA sequence: TGTGCCAGCAGCCAGAGGGACAGCTCCTACAATGAGCAGTACTTC.

This clonotype was observed a few times. V is TRBV29-1 and J is TRBJ2-7; possibly TRBD1 for D (5 bases). Looked up from germline, CDR1 is SQVTM and CDR2 is ANQGSEA. Trimming cost V 3 bases and J 6 bases, with 12 bases left between them. The CDR3 contains 12 residues. The DNA of the CDR3 is TGCAGCGTTGAGTTGCAGGGCGGCGAGCAGTACTTC. Protein: CSVELQGGEQYF.

The chain joins TRBV5-1 to TRBJ1-1; no clear D. The germline V and J ends were trimmed by 4 bases and 0 bases, with 13 bases remaining between them. The CDR3 extends over 15 amino acids. Germline CDR1 reads SGHRS; CDR2 reads YFSETQ. CDR3 sequence: CASSPSRGMNTEAFF. The CDR3 bases are TGCGCCAGCAGCCCCTCCCGGGGTATGAACACTGAAGCTTTCTTT.

In this sample, this clonotype turned up a few times. The chain has TRBV20-1 and TRBJ2-3; D gene unclear. The ends were cut back, 6 bases at V and 5 bases at J, with 3 bases in the middle. The CDR3 is 9 amino acids. Germline values: CDR1 DFQATT, CDR2 SNEGSKA (reference sequence). As DNA, the CDR3 is TGCAGTGCCGGAGATACGCAGTATTTT. Protein product: CSAGDTQYF.

This clonotype was counted between two and nine times. The chain is built from TRBV10-3 and TRBJ2-3, with 9 bases that match TRBD2. Germline loops: CDR1 ENHRY, CDR2 SYGVKD. Germline trimming cut 3 bases from V and 0 bases from J; bases unmatched to any gene: 4. CDR3 length equals 16 residues. The CDR3 protein is CAISEGSGGSTDTQYF. In DNA, the CDR3 is TGTGCCATCAGTGAAGGTAGCGGGGGTAGCACAGATACGCAGTATTTT.

This clonotype was recorded a few times. This chain connects TRBV4-1 to TRBJ2-7, with D uncertain. CDR1 and CDR2 (germline): MGHRA, YSYEKL. This CDR3 contains 14 residues. V was shortened by 0 bases and J by 3 bases, with 9 bases between the two germline ends. The CDR3 nucleotides are TGCGCCAGCAGCCAAGATGGCCTCCACTACGAGCAGTACTTC. It encodes CASSQDGLHYEQYF.

As concerns this clonotype: The germline gene is not matched at one end of the junction; a read error may be the cause. V usage is TRBV20-1 and J usage is TRBJ1-1; D not resolved. CDR3 length: 13 amino acids. Germline V lookup: CDR1 DFQATT, CDR2 SNEGSKA (reference sequence). CDR3 coding DNA: TGCAGTGCTAGAGTCCCCCCGAACAGTGAAGCTTTCTTT. Encoded protein: CSARVPPNSEAFF.

This clonotype was recorded a few times. The chain couples TRBV6-1 to TRBJ2-7; D is unresolved. The CDR3 contains 14 residues. The V gene's germline CDR1 is MNHNS and CDR2 SASEGT. Trimming cost V 1 base and J 2 bases, with 9 bases left between them. Written as DNA, the CDR3 is TGTGCCAGCAGTGAAGTAGACGGAACCTACGAGCAGTACTTC. Amino acid sequence: CASSEVDGTYEQYF.

This clonotype was counted only a few times. V gene TRBV12-3 or TRBV12-4 combines with J gene TRBJ2-3; 7 bases line up with TRBD2. V was clipped by 3 bases and J by 2 bases; unmatched bases: 11. The CDR3 runs to 17 residues. The DNA of the CDR3 is TGTGCCAGCAGTTTTAATCCCTTCAGCGGGGCCACAGATACGCAGTATTTT. It encodes CASSFNPFSGATDTQYF.

With respect to this clonotype: A much bigger clone sits one base away, suggesting this may be a read error. V usage is TRBV10-3 and J usage is TRBJ2-7; no clear D. The closer fit of TRBJ2-5 to the DNA end suggests the J call may be wrong. The CDR3 runs to 12 residues. Germline V gene lookup returns CDR1 ENHRY and CDR2 SYGVKD. The CDR3 DNA is TGTGCCATCAGGGAGTCCGAAGGGACCCAGTACTTC. Its translation is CAIRESEGTQYF.

This clonotype was picked up a small number of times. J is TRBJ2-3 and V is TRBV7-9; 8 positions agree with TRBD2. Per the germline V gene, CDR1 is SEHNR and CDR2 is FQNEAQ (reference sequence). V trimming: 5 bases; J trimming: 5 bases; junction bases outside the gene matches: 15. CDR3 length: 17 amino acids. The CDR3 sequence: CASSPGLAPGAGDTQYF. In DNA form, the CDR3 reads TGTGCCAGCAGCCCCGGACTAGCTCCGGGCGCCGGAGATACGCAGTATTTT.

This chain joins TRBV6-5 and TRBJ2-3; tentatively, D is TRBD2 (6 bases). Trimming left V 5 bases short and J 4 bases short, with 13 bases between. The germline gives CDR1 MNHEY, CDR2 SVGAGI. This CDR3 is built from 14 residues. The CDR3 coding sequence is TGTGCCAGCAGTAACACGGGAGATTCAGATACGCAGTATTTT. Residues: CASSNTGDSDTQYF.

This clonotype was found many times. The V and J genes are TRBV7-2 and TRBJ2-3, with D unclear. This CDR3 comprises 12 residues. The germline CDR1 and CDR2 sequences are SGHTA and FQGNSA. The V end was cut by 4 bases, the J end by 2 bases, with 4 bases between. Here the CDR3 reads CASSSYTDTQYF. The CDR3 bases are TGTGCCAGCAGCTCCTACACAGATACGCAGTATTTT.

V is TRBV12-3 or TRBV12-4 and J is TRBJ2-5; D is ambiguous. This CDR3 region has 13 residues. V shed 7 bases and J shed 1 base, with 10 bases lying between them. The CDR3 here is CASTPWAQETQYF. In DNA form, the CDR3 reads TGTGCCAGCACCCCCTGGGCCCAAGAGACCCAGTACTTC.

This clonotype was detected only once. The V gene is TRBV15, the J gene TRBJ1-2; possible D gene TRBD1, 6 bases. CDR1 and CDR2 (germline): LNHNV, YYDKDF (reference sequence). V lost 5 bases to trimming and J lost 0 bases, with 16 bases between them. The CDR3 totals 16 residues. This CDR3 reads CATSWGLGSPNYGYTF. The CDR3 DNA is TGTGCCACCAGCTGGGGGCTTGGGTCCCCTAACTATGGCTACACCTTC.

This chain connects TRBV10-3 to TRBJ1-2; 8 nucleotides match TRBD1. CDR3 length: 13 residues. The junction had 8 bases not matched to a gene; V was cut back by 6 bases and J by 8 bases. CDR1 ENHRY and CDR2 SYGVKD come from the germline V gene. The DNA of the CDR3 is TGTGCCATCAGAGACCAGGGGGCGAAGGGCTACACCTTC. This translates into CAIRDQGAKGYTF.

This clonotype was found a few times. V and J are TRBV15 and TRBJ2-1, with 9 bases that match TRBD2. Losses at the gene ends were 0 bases for V and 9 bases for J; bases not matched to a gene: 6. Per the germline V gene, CDR1 is LNHNV and CDR2 is YYDKDF (reference sequence). The CDR3 length is 15 residues. The CDR3 here is CATSRDIAGEGEQFF. CDR3 DNA sequence: TGTGCCACCAGCAGAGATATAGCGGGAGAGGGTGAGCAGTTCTTC.

This sequence joins TRBV7-9 and TRBJ2-5, with D possibly being TRBD1 (6 bases). The CDR3 is made up of 17 amino acids. Per the germline V gene, CDR1 is SEHNR and CDR2 is FQNEAQ (reference sequence). V lost 1 base to trimming and J lost 5 bases, with 20 bases between them. The CDR3 sequence is CASSLVGGTGMEETQYF. The CDR3 coding sequence is TGTGCCAGCAGCTTAGTTGGGGGAACAGGGATGGAGGAGACCCAGTACTTC.